Listed below are T cell receptor beta chains from one sample, sequenced in a study of CD8 T cells in ankylosing spondylitis. MiXCR, applied by TCRdb to the 5' RACE reads, yields one record per CDR3 protein. This table holds around 18,000 distinct CDR3 sequences, approximately 7.6% found once. The material sequenced was blood. The source is a male donor with ankylosing spondylitis or in good health (not recorded which). CDR3s include the opening cysteine and the closing phenylalanine or tryptophan. Each record gives: clone size, J gene, D gene, V gene, CDR3 protein, CDR3 DNA. The D gene is left open where the match is weak. A clone size is listed for some rows: how often the clone was seen (once, few, many), or a class if it is expanded.

clone size: many
J gene: TRBJ2-2
D gene: -
V gene: TRBV18
CDR3 protein: CASSPPNTGELFF
CDR3 DNA: TGTGCCAGCTCACCGCCCAACACCGGGGAGCTGTTTTTT

clone size: -
J gene: TRBJ2-3
D gene: TRBD1
V gene: TRBV20-1
CDR3 protein: CRSGTGAPDTQYF
CDR3 DNA: TGCAGATCCGGGACAGGGGCCCCAGATACGCAGTATTTT

clone size: many
J gene: TRBJ1-2
D gene: -
V gene: TRBV28
CDR3 protein: CASGDRGLSLGYTF
CDR3 DNA: TGTGCCAGCGGTGATAGGGGTCTTTCACTTGGCTACACCTTC

clone size: many
J gene: TRBJ2-3
D gene: -
V gene: TRBV28
CDR3 protein: CASSFAGNTDTQYF
CDR3 DNA: TGTGCCAGCAGTTTCGCGGGGAACACAGATACGCAGTATTTT

clone size: few
J gene: TRBJ2-2
D gene: -
V gene: TRBV2
CDR3 protein: CASSEVARAGELFF
CDR3 DNA: TGTGCCAGCAGTGAGGTAGCTCGGGCCGGGGAGCTGTTTTTT

clone size: medium-sized
J gene: TRBJ2-1
D gene: -
V gene: TRBV9
CDR3 protein: CASSRIADYNEQFF
CDR3 DNA: TGTGCCAGCAGCCGAATCGCGGATTACAATGAGCAGTTCTTC

clone size: few
J gene: TRBJ2-2
D gene: -
V gene: TRBV18
CDR3 protein: CASSQGSGMNTGELFF
CDR3 DNA: TGTGCCAGCTCACAAGGGTCCGGGATGAACACCGGGGAGCTGTTTTTT

clone size: -
J gene: TRBJ1-1
D gene: -
V gene: TRBV20-1
CDR3 protein: CSASSDGLNTEAFF
CDR3 DNA: TGCAGTGCTAGTTCGGACGGCTTGAACACTGAAGCTTTCTTT

clone size: -
J gene: TRBJ1-5
D gene: -
V gene: TRBV7-8
CDR3 protein: CASSLVIASHNQPQHF
CDR3 DNA: TGTGCCAGCAGCTTAGTAATAGCTAGCCACAATCAGCCCCAGCATTTT

clone size: many
J gene: TRBJ1-1
D gene: -
V gene: TRBV5-1
CDR3 protein: CASSLASGNTEAFF
CDR3 DNA: TGCGCCAGCAGCTTGGCTTCGGGGAACACTGAAGCTTTCTTT

clone size: few
J gene: TRBJ2-2
D gene: TRBD1
V gene: TRBV4-3
CDR3 protein: CASSQDWQGDTGELFF
CDR3 DNA: TGCGCCAGCAGCCAAGATTGGCAGGGGGACACCGGGGAGCTGTTTTTT

clone size: few
J gene: TRBJ2-2
D gene: TRBD1
V gene: TRBV7-2
CDR3 protein: CASTRDSWNTGELFF
CDR3 DNA: TGTGCCAGCACCCGGGACAGTTGGAACACCGGGGAGCTGTTTTTT

clone size: many
J gene: TRBJ2-2
D gene: -
V gene: TRBV5-5
CDR3 protein: CASSLPSGVNTGELFF
CDR3 DNA: TGTGCCAGCAGCTTACCCTCCGGGGTGAACACCGGGGAGCTGTTTTTT

clone size: many
J gene: TRBJ1-1
D gene: -
V gene: TRBV12-3/TRBV12-4
CDR3 protein: CASSFRTSMNTEAFF
CDR3 DNA: TGTGCCAGCAGTTTTAGGACATCTATGAACACTGAAGCTTTCTTT

clone size: few
J gene: TRBJ1-4
D gene: -
V gene: TRBV6-6
CDR3 protein: CASSWTSTNEKLFF
CDR3 DNA: TGTGCCAGCAGTTGGACCTCAACTAATGAAAAACTGTTTTTT

clone size: -
J gene: TRBJ2-2
D gene: -
V gene: TRBV12-3/TRBV12-4
CDR3 protein: CASSLVRGNTGELFF
CDR3 DNA: TGTGCCAGCAGTTTAGTCCGGGGGAACACCGGGGAGCTGTTTTTT

clone size: many
J gene: TRBJ2-3
D gene: -
V gene: TRBV28
CDR3 protein: CASSFEVSLRGASNTDTQYF
CDR3 DNA: TGTGCCAGCAGTTTCGAAGTTAGTTTAAGGGGGGCCTCCAACACAGATACGCAGTATTTT

clone size: many
J gene: TRBJ1-1
D gene: TRBD1
V gene: TRBV6-5
CDR3 protein: CASSFGDRGISEAFF
CDR3 DNA: TGTGCCAGCAGCTTTGGGGACAGGGGGATATCTGAAGCTTTCTTT

clone size: few
J gene: TRBJ2-3
D gene: TRBD1
V gene: TRBV28
CDR3 protein: CASSRSGTGGTDTQYF
CDR3 DNA: TGTGCCAGCAGTAGATCCGGGACAGGGGGCACAGATACGCAGTATTTT

clone size: -
J gene: TRBJ1-1
D gene: -
V gene: TRBV3-1
CDR3 protein: CASSRKGNTEAFF
CDR3 DNA: TGTGCCAGCAGCCGTAAAGGGAACACTGAAGCTTTCTTT

clone size: once
J gene: TRBJ2-7
D gene: -
V gene: TRBV3-2
CDR3 protein: CASSLPQTVRDEQYF
CDR3 DNA: TGTGCCAGCAGCCTACCTCAAACGGTGAGGGACGAGCAGTACTTC

clone size: -
J gene: TRBJ2-3
D gene: -
V gene: TRBV20-1
CDR3 protein: CSASPGPADTQYF
CDR3 DNA: TGCAGTGCTAGCCCGGGGCCAGCAGATACGCAGTATTTT

clone size: -
J gene: TRBJ2-2
D gene: -
V gene: TRBV2
CDR3 protein: CASSKGSGNTGELFF
CDR3 DNA: TGTGCCAGCAGTAAAGGGTCCGGCAACACCGGGGAGCTGTTTTTT

clone size: many
J gene: TRBJ1-5
D gene: -
V gene: TRBV12-3/TRBV12-4
CDR3 protein: CASSLVRNQPQHF
CDR3 DNA: TGTGCCAGCAGTTTAGTCAGGAATCAGCCCCAGCATTTT

clone size: many
J gene: TRBJ2-2
D gene: -
V gene: TRBV7-3
CDR3 protein: CASSLVRDSGELFF
CDR3 DNA: TGTGCCAGCAGCTTGGTCCGGGATAGCGGGGAGCTGTTTTTT

clone size: -
J gene: TRBJ2-3
D gene: -
V gene: TRBV28
CDR3 protein: CASAGQRLGDGDTQYF
CDR3 DNA: TGTGCCAGTGCGGGACAGCGACTAGGTGATGGAGATACGCAGTATTTT

clone size: many
J gene: TRBJ2-1
D gene: -
V gene: TRBV12-3/TRBV12-4
CDR3 protein: CASSPLGNEQFF
CDR3 DNA: TGTGCCAGCAGTCCCCTGGGGAACGAGCAGTTCTTC